The 24 T cell receptor beta chains listed next were all sequenced from one sample in a study of OX40 agonist ivuxolimab in advanced cancers. Profiling relied on immunoSEQ multiplex PCR, and the TCRdb table lists in-frame clones only, not all of them. Here the sample spans about 56,000 clones, about 93% being singletons. The sample was CD4+ or CD8+ T cells sorted from blood, taken in a trial of the OX40 agonist ivuxolimab. The receptors stem from an adult with an advanced solid tumor such as melanoma, head and neck, liver or kidney cancer.

Only one count was recorded for this clone. The chain recombines TRBV7-2 with TRBJ2-5; 10 nucleotides line up with TRBD2. This CDR3 is 16 amino acids long. In germline, CDR1 is SGHTA, CDR2 FQGNSA. The junction had 8 bases not matched to a gene; V was cut back by 3 bases and J by 4 bases. The CDR3 nucleotides read TGTGCCAGCAGCTTCGGGCTAGCGGGAGTAGGAGAGACCCAGTACTTC. Translation gives CASSFGLAGVGETQYF.

Written as DNA, the CDR3 is TGTGCCAGCAGCTTAGGGGGGCTCTACGAGCAGTACTTC. This sequence encodes CASSLGGLYEQYF. The chain has TRBV7-2 and TRBJ2-7; a weak D match, TRBD1 (6 bases). Trimming pared 1 base from V and 3 bases from J, leaving 7 bases between. CDR3 size: 13 residues. Germline CDR1 and CDR2: SGHTA and FQGNSA.

This chain links TRBV28 with TRBJ2-7; D unresolved. V lost 6 bases to trimming and J lost 1 base, with 10 bases between them. The CDR3 is made up of 13 amino acids. Germline V gene data show CDR1 as MDHEN and CDR2 as SYDVKM. CDR3 protein: CASSLGQSYEQYF. The DNA of the CDR3 is TGTGCCAGCAGCTTAGGCCAATCCTACGAGCAGTACTTC.

This clone appeared a single time. The chain recombines TRBV28 with TRBJ2-4; 11 nucleotides align to TRBD1. Germline V lookup: CDR1 MDHEN, CDR2 SYDVKM. The CDR3 is 15 amino acids. J gave up 4 bases and V 6 bases, and 5 bases lay outside the gene matches. CDR3 in amino acids: CASSFGTGGKNIQYF. Written as DNA, the CDR3 is TGTGCCAGCAGCTTCGGGACAGGGGGAAAAAACATTCAGTACTTC.

The CDR3 nucleotides read TGCGCCAGCAGCCGGGGACAGGGGAACTCCTACGAGCAGTACTTC. This sequence encodes CASSRGQGNSYEQYF. V is TRBV4-1 and J is TRBJ2-7, with 10 bases aligning to TRBD1. The CDR3 sequence is 15 residues long. Germline CDR1 is MGHRA and CDR2 is YSYEKL. V gave up 4 bases and J gave up 0 bases; unmatched junction bases: 3.

The chain employs TRBV18 and TRBJ2-7; possible D gene TRBD1, 6 bases. The CDR3 is 17 residues long. The germline V and J ends were trimmed by 1 base and 4 bases, with 20 bases remaining between them. The germline CDR1 and CDR2 sequences are KGHSH and LQKENI. The CDR3 sequence: CASSPLELQGNPYEQYF. The DNA for the CDR3 is TGTGCCAGCTCACCACTGGAGCTGCAGGGGAATCCTTACGAGCAGTACTTC.

The rearrangement joins TRBV4-2 to TRBJ2-7; 7 positions match TRBD2. The CDR3 is 16 amino acids. V gave up 2 bases and J gave up 4 bases; unmatched junction bases: 11. CDR1 and CDR2 (germline): LGHNA, YNFKEQ. CDR3 amino acids: CASSQQSAGAIYEQYF. DNA for the CDR3: TGTGCCAGCAGCCAACAGTCCGCGGGAGCTATTTACGAGCAGTACTTC.

The V and J genes are TRBV10-3 and TRBJ2-5, with D tentatively TRBD1 (6 bases). Trimming removed 0 bases from V and 3 bases from J, with 8 bases in between. From germline, CDR1 is ENHRY and CDR2 SYGVKD. The CDR3 extends over 14 amino acids. CDR3 loop: CAISESGGEETQYF. The CDR3 coding sequence is TGTGCCATCAGTGAGTCAGGGGGTGAAGAGACCCAGTACTTC.

This chain connects TRBV7-9 to TRBJ2-1; TRBD1 matches 9 bases. CDR3 length: 15 residues. Trimming at V came to 0 bases and at J to 7 bases, leaving 4 bases not matched to a gene. Germline V gene data show CDR1 as SEHNR and CDR2 as FQNEAQ (reference sequence). In DNA, the CDR3 is TGTGCCAGCAGCTTAGCCGGACAGGGGAAAAATGAGCAGTTCTTC. It translates to CASSLAGQGKNEQFF.

CDR3 DNA: TGTGCCAGCAGTTCAAGGACAGGGGATGGCTACACCTTC. Translated, it gives CASSSRTGDGYTF. The chain couples TRBV6-5 to TRBJ1-2; 9 bases agree with TRBD1. Germline V CDR1 and CDR2: MNHEY, SVGAGI. This CDR3 contains 13 residues. The ends lost 4 bases at V and 6 bases at J; junction bases unmatched: 3.

The CDR3 DNA follows: TGCGCCAGCAGCCAAGATCAGAGGGCCCCGATTTACAATGAGCAGTTCTTC. It is translated as CASSQDQRAPIYNEQFF. The chain uses TRBV4-1 and TRBJ2-1; tentatively, D is TRBD2 (5 bases). Germline-derived CDR1 and CDR2 are MGHRA and YSYEKL. V was cut by 0 bases and J by 4 bases, with 16 bases left in between. This CDR3 spans 17 amino acids.

The gene calls are TRBV29-1 and TRBJ1-2, with 7 bases fitting TRBD1. Germline loops: CDR1 SQVTM, CDR2 ANQGSEA. Unmatched junction bases numbered 7, after V lost 3 bases and J lost 3 bases. This CDR3 comprises 14 residues. The CDR3 region is CSVDLRDRHYGYTF. CDR3 sequence (DNA): TGCAGCGTTGATTTGCGGGACAGACACTATGGCTACACCTTC.

About this clone itself: The sample holds other DNA sequences that translate to the same CDR3. The chain combines TRBV29-1 with TRBJ1-1; D is perhaps TRBD1 (6 bases). The ends were cut back, 3 bases at V and 5 bases at J, with 13 bases in the middle. CDR1 is SQVTM and CDR2 is ANQGSEA in the germline V gene. This CDR3 has 13 residues. The CDR3 nucleotides read TGCAGCGTTGAGGGTGGGGGCGGAACTGAAGCTTTCTTT. Translating it yields CSVEGGGGTEAFF.

In this sample, this clone turned up once. This chain links TRBV19 with TRBJ2-5, with a tentative D call TRBD2 (5 bases). The germline V and J ends were trimmed by 3 bases and 11 bases, with 13 bases remaining between them. The CDR3 sequence is 12 residues long. Germline loops: CDR1 LNHDA, CDR2 SQIVND (reference sequence). CDR3 coding DNA: TGTGCCAGTAGTATTGGACTCACGGAGCAGTACTTC. This gives the protein CASSIGLTEQYF. Together with reference TRBV19 and TRBJ2-5, the CDR3 gives the full variable domain: DGGITQSPKYLFRKEGQNVTLSCEQNLNHDAMYWYRQDPGQGLRLIYYSQIVNDFQKGDIAEGYSVSREKKESFPLTVTSAQKNPTAFYLCASSIGLTEQYFGPGTRLLVL.

This clone was recorded only once. V gene TRBV2 combines with J gene TRBJ2-7; 8 positions agree with TRBD2. Germline loops: CDR1 SNHLY, CDR2 FYNNEI. CDR3 length: 13 amino acids. The ends lost 6 bases at V and 2 bases at J; junction bases unmatched: 3. CDR3 nucleotide sequence: TGTGCCAGCAGGGGACTAGGGGCCTACGAGCAGTACTTC. This gives the protein CASRGLGAYEQYF. The full variable domain, with the rest looked up from reference TRBV2 and TRBJ2-7, is EPEVTQTPSHQVTQMGQEVILRCVPISNHLYFYWYRQILGQKVEFLVSFYNNEISEKSEIFDDQFSVERPDGSNFTLKIRSTKLEDSAMYFCASRGLGAYEQYFGPGTRLTVT.

This clone was seen only a few times. The sample contains more than one DNA sequence encoding this CDR3. V is TRBV28 and J is TRBJ2-1; D tentatively reads TRBD1 or TRBD2 (5 bases each). Germline V gene lookup returns CDR1 MDHEN and CDR2 SYDVKM. Between the trimmed V and J ends, which lost 5 bases and 4 bases, there was a span of 18 bases. This CDR3 is built from 16 residues. CDR3 residues: CASSRGTSDLYNEQFF. The DNA for the CDR3 is TGTGCCAGCAGTCGTGGGACCTCGGACCTTTACAATGAGCAGTTCTTC.

V and J are TRBV19 and TRBJ1-3, with 8 positions matching TRBD1. This CDR3 is 16 amino acids long. Germline V gene sequence: CDR1 LNHDA, CDR2 SQIVND (reference sequence). Trimming took 6 bases from V and 1 from J; bases not matched to a gene: 8. CDR3 sequence (DNA): TGTGCCAGTAGAAGCTGGCAGGGGGCTTCTGGAAACACCATATATTTT. This sequence encodes CASRSWQGASGNTIYF.

The chain uses TRBV14 and TRBJ2-1, with 10 nucleotides matching TRBD2. Germline CDR1 is SGHDN and CDR2 is FVKESK. This CDR3 comprises 15 residues. V trimming: 2 bases; J trimming: 6 bases; junction bases outside the gene matches: 4. The CDR3 region is CASSQIAGGFNEQFF. The CDR3, as DNA: TGTGCCAGCAGCCAAATAGCGGGAGGTTTCAATGAGCAGTTCTTC. Full variable domain (rest looked up from reference TRBV14 and TRBJ2-1): EAGVTQFPSHSVIEKGQTVTLRCDPISGHDNLYWYRRVMGKEIKFLLHFVKESKQDESGMPNNRFLAERTGGTYSTLKVQPAELEDSGVYFCASSQIAGGFNEQFFGPGTRLTVL.

The chain recombines TRBV11-2 with TRBJ2-3, with D maybe TRBD1 (5 bases). The V end was cut by 8 bases, the J end by 1 base, with 10 bases between. The germline gives CDR1 SGHAT, CDR2 FQNNGV. The CDR3 has 13 amino acids. This CDR3 is CASSLGGTDTQYF. The DNA of the CDR3 is TGTGCCAGCTCCCTAGGGGGCACAGATACGCAGTATTTT. Full variable domain (missing parts from reference TRBV11-2 and TRBJ2-3): EAGVAQSPRYKIIEKRQSVAFWCNPISGHATLYWYQQILGQGPKLLIQFQNNGVVDDSQLPKDRFSAERLKGVDSTLKIQPAKLEDSAVYLCASSLGGTDTQYFGPGTRLTVL.

The rearrangement links TRBV7-9 to TRBJ2-7; possibly TRBD2 for D (5 bases). Trimming pared 5 bases from V and 4 bases from J, leaving 12 bases between. The CDR3 covers 13 residues. Germline V gene lookup returns CDR1 SEHNR and CDR2 FQNEAQ (reference sequence). CDR3 bases: TGTGCCAGCAGCCCGGGGAGTGGGTACGAGCAGTACTTC. Protein: CASSPGSGYEQYF.

The V call is TRBV10-1, the J call TRBJ2-2, with a weak D call TRBD1 (5 bases). The V end lost 8 bases, the J end lost 1 base, and 11 bases lay between the germline ends. The CDR3 has 14 residues. Germline values: CDR1 WNHNN, CDR2 SYGVQD (reference sequence). CDR3 loop: CASPTELNTGELFF. DNA of the CDR3: TGCGCCAGCCCGACAGAGCTGAACACCGGGGAGCTGTTTTTT.

CDR3 nucleotides: TGCGCCAGCAGCCAACCAACCGTCGGACAGTACCATAATTCACCCCTCCACTTT. Its protein is CASSQPTVGQYHNSPLHF. This rearrangement joins TRBV4-1 to TRBJ1-6, with a weak D call TRBD1 (6 bases). V lost 2 bases and J lost 5, with 19 bases in between. In germline, CDR1 is MGHRA, CDR2 YSYEKL. The CDR3 is 18 amino acids.

Concerning this clone itself: Within the sample, other DNA sequences also encode this same CDR3. The chain carries TRBV5-6 and TRBJ1-5; a possible D gene is TRBD1 (5 bases). In germline, CDR1 is SGHDT, CDR2 YYEEEE. Trimming removed 0 bases from V and 5 bases from J, with 12 bases in between. The CDR3 loop spans 15 amino acids. This CDR3 reads CASSLGAGSDQPQHF. Written as DNA, the CDR3 is TGTGCCAGCAGCTTGGGCGCAGGGTCGGATCAGCCCCAGCATTTT.

The chain uses TRBV14 and TRBJ2-3, with 11 bases that match TRBD2. The CDR3 covers 16 residues. V lost 1 base and J lost 5; bases outside the gene matches: 5. The germline V gene has CDR1 SGHDN and CDR2 FVKESK. The CDR3: CASSQVLAGVVDTQYF. CDR3 nucleotide sequence: TGTGCCAGCAGCCAAGTACTAGCGGGAGTTGTAGATACGCAGTATTTT.